The clone carrying this T cell receptor beta chain has only a few counts. These data are taken from a study of cytomegalovirus exposure and HLA in healthy donors. The PCR used 60 Vbeta and 13 Jbeta primers. Method: immunoSEQ multiplex PCR; TCRdb's copy keeps in-frame clones and lacks some. The data show 55,000 to 80,000 clones, roughly 70% seen once. The specimen was PBMCs. This receptor was identified in a man aged 70 or older in good health and CMV-seronegative.

This CDR3 is CASSLSVRGHGGNTEAFF. CDR3 DNA sequence: TGTGCCAGCAGTTTATCCGTCAGGGGGCACGGAGGGAACACTGAAGCTTTCTTT. The rearrangement joins TRBV27 to TRBJ1-1, with 8 bases identical to TRBD1. Per germline, CDR1 MNHEY and CDR2 SMNVEV (reference sequence). This CDR3 contains 18 residues. The trim removed 0 bases at V and 1 base at J, leaving 10 bases unmatched.